This TCR beta chain stems from a study of shared clonotypes between healthy human individuals. General study results and limits: Memory subsets had estimated richness that was generally smaller than that of naive subsets.

In the case of this clone: As yet, its antigen is unknown. The same CDR3 can be traced to other DNA sequences in this sample.

CD8 cells classed as naive were CD45RO-negative and positively selected for CCR7, excluding terminally differentiated effector memory CD45RA+ cells. Sequencing used immunoSEQ multiplex PCR; TCRdb keeps in-frame clones, though not all of them. The sample shows about 2 million clones, over 85% of them seen only once. Looked up from germline, CDR1 is SEHNR and CDR2 is FQNEAQ (reference sequence). Deletions cut 0 bases from V and 3 bases from J, with 6 bases between. The CDR3 totals 13 residues. The origin of this receptor is a man younger than 35 in good health. The chain joins TRBV7-9 to TRBJ2-7, with unresolved D. The sample was naive CD8+ T cells sorted from blood. In nucleotides, the CDR3 is TGTGCCAGCAGCTTAGCAGGGAACTACGAGCAGTACTTC. It specifies CASSLAGNYEQYF. The full variable domain, its missing parts supplied by reference TRBV7-9 and TRBJ2-7, is DTGVSQNPRHKITKRGQNVTFRCDPISEHNRLYWYRQTLGQGPEFLTYFQNEAQLEKSRLLSDRFSAERPKGSFSTLEIQRTEQGDSAMYLCASSLAGNYEQYFGPGTRLTVT.